The TCR beta chain described here comes from a study of shared clonotypes between healthy human individuals. The study, taken as a whole, reports: The sampled material consisted only of blood, and tissue repertoires are likely to differ. Incompleteness in sorted-subset sequencing, despite large depth, was shown by rarefaction.

For this clone: Its cognate antigen is unknown.

Each replicate PCR on the sorted subsets used about 220 ng DNA (about 30,000 T cell genomes). Assay: immunoSEQ multiplex PCR; the TCRdb copy retains only in-frame clones and omits some. The sample lists under 2,500,000 clones; around 95% were seen once. Germline CDR1 reads SGHRS; CDR2 reads YFSETQ. The ends lost 4 bases at V and 0 bases at J; junction bases unmatched: 5. CDR3 length: 15 residues. The sequenced material came from naive CD4+ T cells sorted from blood. Regarding subset: CD45RA+ positively selected. This chain joins TRBV5-1 and TRBJ2-7, with 9 nucleotides matching TRBD1. The sequence came from a man aged 18 to 30 in good health. CDR3 nucleotides: TGCGCCAGCAGCGTGGGGGACAGGGTCTCCTACGAGCAGTACTTC. This encodes CASSVGDRVSYEQYF.